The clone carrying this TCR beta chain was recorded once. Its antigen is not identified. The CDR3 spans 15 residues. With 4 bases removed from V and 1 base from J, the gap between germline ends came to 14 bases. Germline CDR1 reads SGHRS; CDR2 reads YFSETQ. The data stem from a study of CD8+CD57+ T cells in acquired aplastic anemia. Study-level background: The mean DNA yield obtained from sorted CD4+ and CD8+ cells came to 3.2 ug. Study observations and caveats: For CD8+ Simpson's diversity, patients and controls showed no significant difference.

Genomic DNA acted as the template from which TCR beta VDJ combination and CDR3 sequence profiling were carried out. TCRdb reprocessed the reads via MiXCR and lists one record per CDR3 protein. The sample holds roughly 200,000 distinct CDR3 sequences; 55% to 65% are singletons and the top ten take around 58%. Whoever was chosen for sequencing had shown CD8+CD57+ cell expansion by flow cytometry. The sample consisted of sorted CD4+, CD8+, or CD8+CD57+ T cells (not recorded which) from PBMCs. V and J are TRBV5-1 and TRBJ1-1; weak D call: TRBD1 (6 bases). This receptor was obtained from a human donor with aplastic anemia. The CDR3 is CASSRSPDRNTEAFF. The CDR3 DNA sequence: TGCGCCAGCAGCCGTTCTCCGGACAGGAACACTGAAGCTTTCTTT.